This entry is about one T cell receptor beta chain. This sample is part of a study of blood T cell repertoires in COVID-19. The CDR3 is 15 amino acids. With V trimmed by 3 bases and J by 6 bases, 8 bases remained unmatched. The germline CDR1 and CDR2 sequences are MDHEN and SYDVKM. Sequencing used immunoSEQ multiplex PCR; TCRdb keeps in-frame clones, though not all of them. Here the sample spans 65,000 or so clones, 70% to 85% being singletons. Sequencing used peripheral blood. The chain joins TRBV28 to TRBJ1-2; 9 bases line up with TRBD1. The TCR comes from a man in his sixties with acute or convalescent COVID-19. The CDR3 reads CASSLPGTGWDGYTF. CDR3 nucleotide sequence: TGTGCCAGCAGTTTGCCCGGGACAGGGTGGGATGGCTACACCTTC.